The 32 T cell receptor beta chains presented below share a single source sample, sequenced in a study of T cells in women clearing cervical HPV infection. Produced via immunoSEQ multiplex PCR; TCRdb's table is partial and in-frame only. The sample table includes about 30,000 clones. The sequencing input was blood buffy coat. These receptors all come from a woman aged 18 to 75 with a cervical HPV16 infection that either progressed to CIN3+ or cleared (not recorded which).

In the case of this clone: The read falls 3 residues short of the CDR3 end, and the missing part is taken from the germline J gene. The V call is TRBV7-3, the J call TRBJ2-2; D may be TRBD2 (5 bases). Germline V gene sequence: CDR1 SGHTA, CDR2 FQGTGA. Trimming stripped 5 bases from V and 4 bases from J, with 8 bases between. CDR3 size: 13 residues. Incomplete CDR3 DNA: TGTGCCAGCAGCACTAGTAGCACCGGGGAG. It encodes CASSTSSTGE. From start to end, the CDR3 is CASSTSSTGELFF.

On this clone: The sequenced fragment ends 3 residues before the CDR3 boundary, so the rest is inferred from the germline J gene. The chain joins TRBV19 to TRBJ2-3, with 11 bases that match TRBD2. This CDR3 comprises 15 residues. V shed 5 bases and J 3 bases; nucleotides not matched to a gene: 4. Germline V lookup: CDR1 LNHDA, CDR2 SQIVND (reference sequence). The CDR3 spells CASSPGLADTDTQYF. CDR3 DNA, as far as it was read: TGTGCCAGTAGTCCGGGACTAGCGGATACAGATACG.

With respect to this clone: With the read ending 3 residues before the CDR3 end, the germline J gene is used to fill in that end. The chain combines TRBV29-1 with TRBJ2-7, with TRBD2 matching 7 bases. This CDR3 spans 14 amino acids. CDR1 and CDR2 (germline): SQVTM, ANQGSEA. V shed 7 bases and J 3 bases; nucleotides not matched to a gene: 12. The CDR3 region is CSAREAGVIYEQYF. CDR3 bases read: TGCAGCGCCCGAGAGGCGGGAGTAATCTACGAG.

The CDR3 loop is CASSAGTYEQYF. Partial CDR3 DNA: TGTGCCAGCTCGGCAGGGACCTACGAG. V and J are TRBV12-3 or TRBV12-4 and TRBJ2-7, with D possibly TRBD1 on 5 matching bases. Read coverage stops 3 residues before the CDR3 terminus; the germline J gene supplies the remainder. Between the trimmed V and J ends, which lost 8 bases and 2 bases, there was a span of 10 bases. The CDR3 covers 12 residues.

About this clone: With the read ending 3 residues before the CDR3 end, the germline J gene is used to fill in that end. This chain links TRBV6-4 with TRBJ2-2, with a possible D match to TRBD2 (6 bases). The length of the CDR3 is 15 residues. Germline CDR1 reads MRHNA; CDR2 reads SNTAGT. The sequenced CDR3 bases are TGTGCCAGCAGTCTTCGGACCGGCTCGGGGGAAAAG. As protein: CASSLRTGSGEK. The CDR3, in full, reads CASSLRTGSGEKLFF.

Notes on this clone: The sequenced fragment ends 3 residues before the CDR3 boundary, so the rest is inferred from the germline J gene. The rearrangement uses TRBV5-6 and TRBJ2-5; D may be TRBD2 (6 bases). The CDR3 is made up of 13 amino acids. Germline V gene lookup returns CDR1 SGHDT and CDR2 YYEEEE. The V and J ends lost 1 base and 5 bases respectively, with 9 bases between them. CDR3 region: CASSLSGSETQYF. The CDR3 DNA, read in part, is TGTGCCAGCAGCTTGAGCGGGTCGGAGACC. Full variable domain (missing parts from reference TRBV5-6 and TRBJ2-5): DAGVTQSPTHLIKTRGQQVTLRCSPKSGHDTVSWYQQALGQGPQFIFQYYEEEERQRGNFPDRFSGHQFPNYSSELNVNALLLGDSALYLCASSLSGSETQYFGPGTRLLVL.

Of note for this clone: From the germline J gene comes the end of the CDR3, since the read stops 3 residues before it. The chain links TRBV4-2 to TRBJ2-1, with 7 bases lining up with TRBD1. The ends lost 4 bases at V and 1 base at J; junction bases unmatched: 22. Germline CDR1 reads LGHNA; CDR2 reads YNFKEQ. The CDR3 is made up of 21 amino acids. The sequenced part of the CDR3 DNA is TGTGCCAGCAGCCCCCCCCGCGCAGGGGGTTTGGTGGGATATTCCTACAATGAG. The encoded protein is CASSPPRAGGLVGYSYNE. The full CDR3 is CASSPPRAGGLVGYSYNEQFF.

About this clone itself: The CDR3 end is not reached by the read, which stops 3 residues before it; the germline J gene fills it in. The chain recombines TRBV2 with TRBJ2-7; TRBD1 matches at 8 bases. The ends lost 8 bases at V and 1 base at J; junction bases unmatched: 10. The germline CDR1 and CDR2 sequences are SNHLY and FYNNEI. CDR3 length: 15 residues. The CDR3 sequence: CASQPGTGLSYEQYF. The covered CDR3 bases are TGTGCCAGCCAGCCCGGGACAGGCCTATCCTACGAG.

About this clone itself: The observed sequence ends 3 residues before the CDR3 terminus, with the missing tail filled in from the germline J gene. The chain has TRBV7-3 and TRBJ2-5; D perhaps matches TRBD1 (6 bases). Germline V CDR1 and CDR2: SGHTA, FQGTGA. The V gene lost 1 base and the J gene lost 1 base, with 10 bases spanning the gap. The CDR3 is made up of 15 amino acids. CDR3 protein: CASSLNGQIQETQYF. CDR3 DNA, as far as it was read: TGTGCCAGCAGCTTAAACGGACAGATCCAAGAGACC.

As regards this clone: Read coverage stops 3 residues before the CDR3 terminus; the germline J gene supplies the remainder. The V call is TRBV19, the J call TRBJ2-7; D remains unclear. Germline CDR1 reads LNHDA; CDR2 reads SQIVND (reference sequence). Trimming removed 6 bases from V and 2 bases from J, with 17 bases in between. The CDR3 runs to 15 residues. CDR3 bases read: TGTGCCAGTAGCCAAACAGACCTCACCGCCTACGAG. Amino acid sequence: CASSQTDLTAYE. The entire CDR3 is CASSQTDLTAYEQYF.

The CDR3 DNA, read in part, is TGTGCCACTTCGAGGACTAGCGGGGCGAACACCGGGGAG. Its translation: CATSRTSGANTGE. The full CDR3 protein is CATSRTSGANTGELFF. The chain has TRBV6-2 or TRBV6-3 and TRBJ2-2, with TRBD2 matching over 12 bases. The read stops 3 residues short of the end of the CDR3; the missing end is completed from the germline J gene. The CDR3 length is 16 residues. J was trimmed by 0 bases and V by 10 bases; bases with no gene match: 6. Germline V CDR1 and CDR2: MNHEY, SVGEGT.

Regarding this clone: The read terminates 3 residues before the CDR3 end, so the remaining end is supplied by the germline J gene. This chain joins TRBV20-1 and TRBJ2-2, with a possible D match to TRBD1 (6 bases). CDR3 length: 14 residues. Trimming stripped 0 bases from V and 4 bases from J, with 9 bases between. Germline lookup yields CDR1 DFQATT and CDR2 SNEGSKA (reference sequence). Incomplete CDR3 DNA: TGCAGTGCTAGAGATATAGGGGGCACCGGGGAG. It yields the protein CSARDIGGTGE. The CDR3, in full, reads CSARDIGGTGELFF.

The CDR3 spells CASSPVIEQETQYF. The CDR3 bases that were read are TGTGCCAGCTCACCAGTTATAGAACAAGAGACC. The rearrangement links TRBV18 to TRBJ2-5; D remains unclear. The read halts 3 residues ahead of the CDR3 end, with the missing end drawn from the germline J gene. Germline V CDR1 and CDR2: KGHSH, LQKENI. The CDR3 covers 14 residues. Trimming left V 2 bases short and J 2 bases short, with 9 bases between.

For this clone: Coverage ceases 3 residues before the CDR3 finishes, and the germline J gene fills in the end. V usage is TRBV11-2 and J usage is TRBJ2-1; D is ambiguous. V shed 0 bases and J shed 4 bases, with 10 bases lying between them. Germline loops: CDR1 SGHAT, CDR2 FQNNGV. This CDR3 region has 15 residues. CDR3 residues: CASSLEVTGYNEQFF. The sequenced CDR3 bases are TGTGCCAGCAGCTTAGAAGTGACTGGGTACAATGAG.

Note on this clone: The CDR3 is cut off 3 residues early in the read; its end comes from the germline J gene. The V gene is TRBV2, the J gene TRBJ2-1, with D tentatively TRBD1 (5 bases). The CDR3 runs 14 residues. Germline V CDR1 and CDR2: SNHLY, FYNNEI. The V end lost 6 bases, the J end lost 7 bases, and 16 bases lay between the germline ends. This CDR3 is CASRGQDQGNEQFF. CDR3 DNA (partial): TGTGCCAGCAGGGGGCAGGACCAAGGGAATGAG.

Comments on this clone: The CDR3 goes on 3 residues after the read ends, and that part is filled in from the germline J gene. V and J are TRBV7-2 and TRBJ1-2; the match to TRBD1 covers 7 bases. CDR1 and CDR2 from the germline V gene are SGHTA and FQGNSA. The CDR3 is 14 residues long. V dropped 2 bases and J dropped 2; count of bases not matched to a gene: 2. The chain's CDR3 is CASSLTQGNYGYTF. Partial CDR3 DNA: TGTGCCAGCAGCTTAACACAGGGGAACTATGGC.

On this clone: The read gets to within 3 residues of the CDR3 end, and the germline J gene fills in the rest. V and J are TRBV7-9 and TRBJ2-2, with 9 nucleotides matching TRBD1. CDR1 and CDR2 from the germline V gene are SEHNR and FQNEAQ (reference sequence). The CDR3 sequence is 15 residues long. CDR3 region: CASSGRTGATEKLFF. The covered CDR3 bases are TGTGCCAGCAGCGGCCGGACAGGGGCGACTGAAAAG.

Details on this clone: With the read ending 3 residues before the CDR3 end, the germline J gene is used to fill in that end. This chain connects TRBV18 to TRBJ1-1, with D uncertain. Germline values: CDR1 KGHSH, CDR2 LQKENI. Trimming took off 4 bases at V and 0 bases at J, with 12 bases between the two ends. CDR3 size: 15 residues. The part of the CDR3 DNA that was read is TGTGCCAGCTCACAAGCGGAACCCATGAACACTGAA. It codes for CASSQAEPMNTE. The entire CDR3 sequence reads CASSQAEPMNTEAFF. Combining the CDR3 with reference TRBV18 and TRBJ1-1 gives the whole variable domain NAGVMQNPRHLVRRRGQEARLRCSPMKGHSHVYWYRQLPEEGLKFMVYLQKENIIDESGMPKERFSAEFPKEGPSILRIQQVVRGDSAAYFCASSQAEPMNTEAFFGQGTRLTVV.

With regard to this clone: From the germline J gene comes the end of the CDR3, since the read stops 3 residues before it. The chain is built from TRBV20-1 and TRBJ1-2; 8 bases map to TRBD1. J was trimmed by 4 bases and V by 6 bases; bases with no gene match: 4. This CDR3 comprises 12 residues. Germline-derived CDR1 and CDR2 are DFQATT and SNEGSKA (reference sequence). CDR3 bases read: TGCAGTGCAAACGACAGGGGCTATGGC. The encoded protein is CSANDRGYG. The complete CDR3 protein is CSANDRGYGYTF.

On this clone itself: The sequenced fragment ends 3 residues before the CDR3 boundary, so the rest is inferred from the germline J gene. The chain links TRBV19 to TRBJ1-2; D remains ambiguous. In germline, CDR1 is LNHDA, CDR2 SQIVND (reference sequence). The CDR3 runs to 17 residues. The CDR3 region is CASSPGRLAAPYNDYTF. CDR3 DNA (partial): TGTGCCAGTAGCCCGGGTAGGCTAGCGGCTCCCTACAATGAC.

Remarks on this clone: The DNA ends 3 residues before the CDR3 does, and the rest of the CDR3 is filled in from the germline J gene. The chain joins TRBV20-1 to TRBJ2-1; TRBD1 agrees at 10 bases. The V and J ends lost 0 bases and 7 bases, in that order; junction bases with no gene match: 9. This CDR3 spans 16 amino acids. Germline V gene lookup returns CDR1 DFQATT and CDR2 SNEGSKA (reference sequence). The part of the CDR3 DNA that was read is TGCAGTGCTAGAGAACTAGGGACAGGGGCGTTGAATGAG. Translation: CSARELGTGALNE. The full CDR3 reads CSARELGTGALNEQFF.

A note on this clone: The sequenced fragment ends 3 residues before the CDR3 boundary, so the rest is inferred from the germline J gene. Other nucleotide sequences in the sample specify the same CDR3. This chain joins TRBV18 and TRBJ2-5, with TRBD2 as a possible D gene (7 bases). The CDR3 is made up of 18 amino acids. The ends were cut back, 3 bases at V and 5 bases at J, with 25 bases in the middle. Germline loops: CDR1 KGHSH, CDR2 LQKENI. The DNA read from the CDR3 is TGTGCCAGCTCACCTCCGGCTAGCGGCACAGGGAGACGGGAGACC. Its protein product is CASSPPASGTGRRET. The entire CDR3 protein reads CASSPPASGTGRRETQYF. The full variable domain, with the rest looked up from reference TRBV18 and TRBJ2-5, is NAGVMQNPRHLVRRRGQEARLRCSPMKGHSHVYWYRQLPEEGLKFMVYLQKENIIDESGMPKERFSAEFPKEGPSILRIQQVVRGDSAAYFCASSPPASGTGRRETQYFGPGTRLLVL.

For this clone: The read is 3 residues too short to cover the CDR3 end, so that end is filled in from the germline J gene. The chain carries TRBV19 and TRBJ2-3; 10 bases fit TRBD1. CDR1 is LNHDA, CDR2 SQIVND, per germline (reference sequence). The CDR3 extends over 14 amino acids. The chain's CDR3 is CASSTGTGEETQYF. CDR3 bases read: TGTGCCAGTAGTACCGGGACAGGGGAAGAGACG.

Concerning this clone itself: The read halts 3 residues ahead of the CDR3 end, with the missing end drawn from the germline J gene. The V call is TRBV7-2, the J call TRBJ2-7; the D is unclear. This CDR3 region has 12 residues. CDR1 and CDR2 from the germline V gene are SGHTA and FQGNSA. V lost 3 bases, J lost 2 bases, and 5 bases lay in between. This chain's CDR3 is CASSFATYEQYF. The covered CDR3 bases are TGTGCCAGCAGCTTCGCTACCTACGAG.

CDR3 DNA (partial): TGTGCCAGCTCACCACCAGGGACTAGCGGGAGGGCCGGCACAGATACG. As protein: CASSPPGTSGRAGTDT. The entire CDR3 protein is CASSPPGTSGRAGTDTQYF. The genes are TRBV18 and TRBJ2-3, with 16 bases identical to TRBD2. The read ends 3 residues early relative to the CDR3; the germline J gene fills the gap. Germline CDR1 KGHSH, CDR2 LQKENI. J gave up 1 base and V 0 bases, and 4 bases lay outside the gene matches. The CDR3 length is 19 residues.

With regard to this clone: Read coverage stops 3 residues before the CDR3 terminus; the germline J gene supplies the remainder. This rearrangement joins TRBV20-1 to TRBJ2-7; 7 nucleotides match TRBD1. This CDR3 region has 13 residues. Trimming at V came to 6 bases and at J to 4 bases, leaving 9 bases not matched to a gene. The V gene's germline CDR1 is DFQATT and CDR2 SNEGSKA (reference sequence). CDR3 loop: CSAPTGRLYEQYF. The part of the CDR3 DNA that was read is TGCAGTGCCCCGACAGGGCGGCTTTACGAG.

Incomplete CDR3 DNA: TGTGCCAGCAGCCTTCGACTAGTCGGGGAG. It codes for CASSLRLVGE. The whole CDR3 is CASSLRLVGELFF. The rearrangement links TRBV6-2 or TRBV6-3 to TRBJ2-2; D is possibly TRBD2 (6 bases). The read finishes 3 residues shy of the CDR3 end, and the germline J gene is used to complete it. The ends were cut back, 6 bases at V and 7 bases at J, with 12 bases in the middle. CDR1 is MNHEY and CDR2 is SVGEGT in the germline V gene. This CDR3 is 13 amino acids long.

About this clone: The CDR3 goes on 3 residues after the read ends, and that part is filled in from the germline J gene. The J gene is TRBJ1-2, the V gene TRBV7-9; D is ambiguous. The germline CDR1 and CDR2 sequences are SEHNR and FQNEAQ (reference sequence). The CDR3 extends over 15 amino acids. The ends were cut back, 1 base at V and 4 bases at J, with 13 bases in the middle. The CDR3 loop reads CASSLGDIRPYGYTF. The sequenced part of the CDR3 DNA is TGTGCCAGCAGCTTAGGTGACATTCGACCCTATGGC.

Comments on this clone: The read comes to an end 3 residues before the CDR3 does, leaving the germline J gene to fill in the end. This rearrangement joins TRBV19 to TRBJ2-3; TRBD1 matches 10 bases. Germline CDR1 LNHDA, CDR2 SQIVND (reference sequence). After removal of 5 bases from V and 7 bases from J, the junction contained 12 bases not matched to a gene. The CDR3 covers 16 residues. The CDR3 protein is CASSSFLRTGGNTQYF. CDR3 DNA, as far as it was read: TGTGCCAGTAGTTCATTTCTTAGGACAGGGGGAAATACG. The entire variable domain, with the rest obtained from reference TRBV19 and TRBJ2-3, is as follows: DGGITQSPKYLFRKEGQNVTLSCEQNLNHDAMYWYRQDPGQGLRLIYYSQIVNDFQKGDIAEGYSVSREKKESFPLTVTSAQKNPTAFYLCASSSFLRTGGNTQYFGPGTRLTVL.

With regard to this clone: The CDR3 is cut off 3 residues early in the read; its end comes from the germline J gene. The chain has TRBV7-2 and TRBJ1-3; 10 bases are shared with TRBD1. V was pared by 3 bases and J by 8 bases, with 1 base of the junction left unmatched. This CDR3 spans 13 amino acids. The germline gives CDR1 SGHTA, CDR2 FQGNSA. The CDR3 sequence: CASSFGTGDTIYF. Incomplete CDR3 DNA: TGTGCCAGCAGCTTTGGGACAGGGGACACC.

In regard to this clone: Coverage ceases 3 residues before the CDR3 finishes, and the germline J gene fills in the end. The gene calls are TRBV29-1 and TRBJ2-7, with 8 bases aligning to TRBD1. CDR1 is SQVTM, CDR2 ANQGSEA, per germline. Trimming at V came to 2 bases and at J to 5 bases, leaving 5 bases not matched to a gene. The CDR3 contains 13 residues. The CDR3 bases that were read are TGCAGCGTTGAATCGGACAGGGCCCACGAG. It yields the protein CSVESDRAHE. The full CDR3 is CSVESDRAHEQYF.

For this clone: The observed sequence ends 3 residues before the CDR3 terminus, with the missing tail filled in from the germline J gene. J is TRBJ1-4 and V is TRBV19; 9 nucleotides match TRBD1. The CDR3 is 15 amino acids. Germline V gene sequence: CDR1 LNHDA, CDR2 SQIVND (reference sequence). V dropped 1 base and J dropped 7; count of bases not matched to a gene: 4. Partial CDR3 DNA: TGTGCCAGTAGTATAGCACAGGGGGCGCGTGAAAAA. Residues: CASSIAQGAREK. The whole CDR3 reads CASSIAQGAREKLFF.